This is a list of T cell receptor beta chains from one sample in a study of vaccination effects on CD4 cells after COVID-19. The assay was immunoSEQ multiplex PCR, and TCRdb's table has in-frame clones only and misses some. The sample includes nearly 45,000 clones, roughly 80% seen only once; the top ten take around 28%. These TCRs' antigens remain unknown. The specimen comprised CD4+ T cells from PBMCs cultured with a peptide pool, sampled before COVID-19 vaccination. The origin of the receptors is a human donor who had a prior SARS-CoV-2 infection. Both conserved end residues are part of each CDR3. A D gene is named only where the DNA matches it firmly. Expanded clones get a size class; other rows say once, few or many, or leave the size out.

V gene,J gene,clone size,D gene,CDR3 protein,CDR3 DNA
TRBV18,TRBJ2-1,-,-,CASSPDRQGASEQFF,TGTGCCAGCTCACCGGACCGACAAGGGGCCAGTGAGCAGTTCTTC
TRBV5-6,TRBJ1-5,-,TRBD1,CASSRDRGYNQPQHF,TGTGCCAGCAGCCGGGACAGGGGATACAATCAGCCCCAGCATTTT
TRBV5-4,TRBJ1-2,-,-,CASSDTGYYGYTF,TGTGCCAGCAGTGATACAGGGTACTATGGCTACACCTTC
TRBV2,TRBJ1-1,few,-,CASFSGGDTEAFF,TGTGCCAGCTTTTCCGGGGGGGACACTGAAGCTTTCTTT
TRBV13,TRBJ2-3,-,TRBD2,CASSARLAGGTDTQYF,TGTGCCAGCAGCGCCCGACTAGCGGGAGGCACAGATACGCAGTATTTT
TRBV13,TRBJ1-6,-,TRBD1,CASSQRGQGFSPLHF,TGTGCCAGCAGCCAGAGAGGACAGGGGTTCTCACCCCTCCACTTT
TRBV6-5,TRBJ2-1,medium-sized,TRBD2,CASSYYSGTNYNEQFF,TGTGCCAGCAGTTACTATTCCGGGACTAATTACAATGAGCAGTTCTTC
TRBV5-6,TRBJ2-7,-,TRBD1,CASSLFDRGLYEQYF,TGTGCCAGCAGCTTGTTCGACAGGGGGTTATACGAGCAGTACTTC
TRBV30,TRBJ1-5,few,-,CAWSPGGQPQHF,TGTGCCTGGAGTCCGGGGGGGCAGCCCCAGCATTTT
TRBV7-2,TRBJ2-7,once,-,CASSLGPSDTYEQYF,TGTGCCAGCAGCTTAGGGCCCTCCGACACCTACGAGCAGTACTTC
TRBV7-9,TRBJ1-2,-,-,CASSPGRPYGYTF,TGTGCCAGCAGCCCAGGACGGCCCTATGGCTACACCTTC
TRBV7-2,TRBJ1-6,-,-,CASSLLGLGNSPLHF,TGTGCCAGCAGCTTATTAGGGTTGGGGAATTCACCCCTCCACTTT